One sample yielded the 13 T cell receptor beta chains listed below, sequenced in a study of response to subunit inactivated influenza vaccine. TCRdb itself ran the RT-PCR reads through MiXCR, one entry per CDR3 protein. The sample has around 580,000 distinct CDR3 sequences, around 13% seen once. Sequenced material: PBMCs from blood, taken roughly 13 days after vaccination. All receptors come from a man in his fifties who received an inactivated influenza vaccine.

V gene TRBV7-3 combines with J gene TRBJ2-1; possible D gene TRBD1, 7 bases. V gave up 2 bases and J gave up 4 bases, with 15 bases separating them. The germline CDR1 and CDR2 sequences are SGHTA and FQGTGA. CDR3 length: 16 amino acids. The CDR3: CASSLGGTAVYNEQFF. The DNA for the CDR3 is TGTGCCAGCAGCTTAGGAGGGACAGCCGTTTACAATGAGCAGTTCTTC.

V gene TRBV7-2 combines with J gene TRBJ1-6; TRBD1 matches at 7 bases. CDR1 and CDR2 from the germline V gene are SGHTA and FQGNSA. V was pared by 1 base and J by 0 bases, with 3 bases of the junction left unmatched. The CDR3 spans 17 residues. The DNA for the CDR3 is TGTGCCAGCAGCTTAGTGGGACAGAGCTCCTATAATTCACCCCTCCACTTT. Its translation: CASSLVGQSSYNSPLHF.

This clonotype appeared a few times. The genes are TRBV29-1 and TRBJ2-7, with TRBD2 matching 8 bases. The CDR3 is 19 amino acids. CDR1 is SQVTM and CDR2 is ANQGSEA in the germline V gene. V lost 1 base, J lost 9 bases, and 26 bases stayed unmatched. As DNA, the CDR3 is TGCAGCGTTGAAGGCGGTAGGGAGTGGCCGCGGGGGGTAGCTTCTGTGCAGTACTTC. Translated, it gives CSVEGGREWPRGVASVQYF.

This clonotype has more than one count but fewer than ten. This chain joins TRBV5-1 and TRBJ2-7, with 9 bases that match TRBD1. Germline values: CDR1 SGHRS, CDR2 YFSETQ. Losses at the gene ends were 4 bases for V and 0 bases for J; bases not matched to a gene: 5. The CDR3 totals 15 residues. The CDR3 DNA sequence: TGCGCCAGCAGCACGGGACAGGGCAGCTCCTACGAGCAGTACTTC. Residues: CASSTGQGSSYEQYF.

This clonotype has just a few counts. Here the CDR3 DNA reads TGTGCCAGCAGTGAAGAGGTCCTAGCGGCTAGCTCCTACAATGAGCAGTTCTTC. Translation gives CASSEEVLAASSYNEQFF. The chain combines TRBV2 with TRBJ2-1; TRBD2 matches at 7 bases. Germline V gene data show CDR1 as SNHLY and CDR2 as FYNNEI. The length of the CDR3 is 18 residues. Trimming took 1 base from V and 0 from J; bases not matched to a gene: 9.

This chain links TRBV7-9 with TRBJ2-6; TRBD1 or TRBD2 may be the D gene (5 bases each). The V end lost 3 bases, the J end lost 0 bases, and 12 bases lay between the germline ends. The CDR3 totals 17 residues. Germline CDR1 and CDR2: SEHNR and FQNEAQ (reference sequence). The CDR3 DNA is TGTGCCAGCAGCTTGACCGGGGCTGTCTCTGGGGCCAACGTCCTGACTTTC. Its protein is CASSLTGAVSGANVLTF.

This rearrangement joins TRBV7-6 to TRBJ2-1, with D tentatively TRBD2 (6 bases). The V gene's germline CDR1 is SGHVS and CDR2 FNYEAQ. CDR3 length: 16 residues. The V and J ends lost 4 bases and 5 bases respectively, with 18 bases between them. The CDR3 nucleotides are TGTGCCAGCAGCTCAGACCCGGGACTGGGAAACAATGAGCAGTTCTTC. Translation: CASSSDPGLGNNEQFF. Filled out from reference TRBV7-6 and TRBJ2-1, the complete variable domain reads GAGVSQSPRYKVTKRGQDVALRCDPISGHVSLYWYRQALGQGPEFLTYFNYEAQQDKSGLPNDRFSAERPEGSISTLTIQRTEQRDSAMYRCASSSDPGLGNNEQFFGPGTRLTVL.

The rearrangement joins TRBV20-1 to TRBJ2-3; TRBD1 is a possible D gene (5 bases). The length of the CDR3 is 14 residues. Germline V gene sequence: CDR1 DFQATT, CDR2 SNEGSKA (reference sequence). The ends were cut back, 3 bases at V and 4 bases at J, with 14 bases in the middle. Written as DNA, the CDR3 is TGCAGTGCTAGTCGGGTAGTAGGGGCAGATACGCAGTATTTT. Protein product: CSASRVVGADTQYF.

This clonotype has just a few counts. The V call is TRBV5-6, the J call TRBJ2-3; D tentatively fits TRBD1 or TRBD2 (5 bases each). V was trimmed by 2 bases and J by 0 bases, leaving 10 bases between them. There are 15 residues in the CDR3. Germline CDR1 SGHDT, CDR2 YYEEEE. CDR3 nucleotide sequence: TGTGCCAGCAGCTTCTGGGGGTCTAGCACAGATACGCAGTATTTT. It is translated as CASSFWGSSTDTQYF.

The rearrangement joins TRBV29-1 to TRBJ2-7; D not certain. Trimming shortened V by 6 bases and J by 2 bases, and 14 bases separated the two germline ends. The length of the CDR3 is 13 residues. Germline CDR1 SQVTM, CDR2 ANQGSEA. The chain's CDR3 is CSVQPDGTYEQYF. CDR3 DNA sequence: TGCAGCGTGCAACCGGACGGTACCTACGAGCAGTACTTC.

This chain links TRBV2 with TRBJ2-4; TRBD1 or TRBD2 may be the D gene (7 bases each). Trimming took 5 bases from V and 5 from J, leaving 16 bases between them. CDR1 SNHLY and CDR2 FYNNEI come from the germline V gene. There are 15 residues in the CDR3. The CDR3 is CASSIEGRGQNIQYF. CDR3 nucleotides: TGTGCCAGCAGTATTGAGGGGAGGGGGCAAAACATTCAGTACTTC. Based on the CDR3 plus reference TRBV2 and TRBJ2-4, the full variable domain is EPEVTQTPSHQVTQMGQEVILRCVPISNHLYFYWYRQILGQKVEFLVSFYNNEISEKSEIFDDQFSVERPDGSNFTLKIRSTKLEDSAMYFCASSIEGRGQNIQYFGAGTRLSVL.

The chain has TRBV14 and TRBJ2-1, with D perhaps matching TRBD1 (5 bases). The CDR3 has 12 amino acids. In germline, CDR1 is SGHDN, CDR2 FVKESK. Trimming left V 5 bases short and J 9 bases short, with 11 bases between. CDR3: CASSYLGAEQFF. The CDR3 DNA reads TGTGCCAGCAGCTACCTAGGGGCTGAGCAGTTCTTC.

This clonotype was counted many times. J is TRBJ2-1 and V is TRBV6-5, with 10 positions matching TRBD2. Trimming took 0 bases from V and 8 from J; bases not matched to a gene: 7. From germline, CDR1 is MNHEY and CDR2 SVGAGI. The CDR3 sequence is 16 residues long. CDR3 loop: CASSYSKAGGRDEQFF. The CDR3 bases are TGTGCCAGCAGTTACTCAAAAGCGGGGGGGAGGGATGAGCAGTTCTTC.